The clone carrying this T cell receptor beta chain was observed many times. This sample stems from a study of T cells in Graves' hyperthyroidism and ophthalmopathy. From germline, CDR1 is LNHDA and CDR2 SQIVND (reference sequence). The CDR3 sequence is 14 residues long. V lost 0 bases, J lost 11 bases, and 16 bases lay in between. Researchers amplified the TCR beta CDR3 regions from RNA transcripts. First-round RT-PCR with HTBI primers amplified the TCR CDR3 region. Each CDR3 protein is one row after TCRdb ran MiXCR on the multiplex PCR reads. This table holds approximately 600,000 distinct CDR3 sequences, approximately 14% found once.

Sequencing was done on a sample of blood. The clonotype comes from a middle-aged woman with Graves' ophthalmopathy. The chain carries TRBV19 and TRBJ1-2; D gene uncertain. The CDR3 sequence is CASSIDLSGLGYTF. The CDR3 region has the DNA TGTGCCAGTAGTATAGACCTCAGTGGATTAGGGTACACCTTC.